The rows below give T cell receptor beta chains drawn from one sample of a study of identical twins. TCRdb recomputed calls from the 5' RACE reads with MiXCR, one row per CDR3 protein. The sample consists of about 1.7 million distinct CDR3 sequences, less than 35% of them appearing once. The source material was cord blood. The receptors here all came from a newborn girl in good health. Each CDR3 is given with its conserved first and last residue. D genes are given only for firm matches. Size values are once, few and many counts, or a class for expanded clones, and some rows have none.

TGTGCCAGCAGCTCACGTAGACGGCTCTGGCTCACCGGGGAGCTGTTTTTT CASSSRRRLWLTGELFF TRBJ2-2 TRBV3-1 - -
TGCAGTGCTAGAGATGGGAGAGGGGCGAAAGATACGCAGTATTTT CSARDGRGAKDTQYF TRBJ2-3 TRBV20-1 few -
TGCGCCAGCAGCACGTGGAGCGGGGCCCTCACCGGGGAGCTGTTTTTT CASSTWSGALTGELFF TRBJ2-2 TRBV4-1 - TRBD2
TGTGCCAGCAGTGAATCTGGCCGGGCCTATGGCTACACCTTC CASSESGRAYGYTF TRBJ1-2 TRBV25-1 many -
TGTGCCAGCAGTTACTCGCTAACTAGCGGGGGGTGGGGAGGTAGCACAGATACGCAGTATTTT CASSYSLTSGGWGGSTDTQYF TRBJ2-3 TRBV6-5 - TRBD2
TGTGCCAGCAGCCTGGGGGGGGGACTCTACAATGAGCAGTTCTTC CASSLGGGLYNEQFF TRBJ2-1 TRBV7-9 many TRBD2
TGTGCCAGCAGCTCAACCTCACCGGACAGGGTACCCTACGAGCAGTACTTC CASSSTSPDRVPYEQYF TRBJ2-7 TRBV7-9 - TRBD1
TGCAGCGCCAAGGACAGAATCTATGGCTACACCTTC CSAKDRIYGYTF TRBJ1-2 TRBV29-1 many -
TGTGCCAGTAGTACGAACAGGGGCAATGAGCAGTTCTTC CASSTNRGNEQFF TRBJ2-1 TRBV19 - TRBD1
TGCAGTGCTAGAGACCCGACAGCCTGGCCCCAGCATTTT CSARDPTAWPQHF TRBJ1-5 TRBV20-1 - -
TGTGCCAGCAATATAGCCGGGACAGGGAACTACGAGCAGTACTTC CASNIAGTGNYEQYF TRBJ2-7 TRBV2 - TRBD1
TGTGCCAGCAGCTTGGTCGGACAGGGAGGTGAGCAGTTCTTC CASSLVGQGGEQFF TRBJ2-1 TRBV5-4 once TRBD1
TGTGCCAGCAGTGACGGCCTCGGGAGGCAGTACTTC CASSDGLGRQYF TRBJ2-4 TRBV25-1 - TRBD2
TGTGCCAGCAGCCATGAGGGGCCCTCCTACAATGAGCAGTTCTTC CASSHEGPSYNEQFF TRBJ2-1 TRBV3-1 - -
TGTGCCAGCAGTTTAGCCCTGGGACTAGCGGGGGGTCTCCTCCCCACAGATACGCGGTATTTT CASSLALGLAGGLLPTDTRYF TRBJ2-3 TRBV12-3/TRBV12-4 - TRBD2
TGCAGTGCTAGGGCATTGATCCAGGGGAACTCCTACGAGCAGTACTTC CSARALIQGNSYEQYF TRBJ2-7 TRBV20-1 few -
TGTGCCAGCAGTGAAGCGTGGACAGATACGCAGTATTTT CASSEAWTDTQYF TRBJ2-3 TRBV2 - -
TGTGCCATCAGTGAAAGGATCGTGGGGGGGGCGAACTATGGCTACACCTTC CAISERIVGGANYGYTF TRBJ1-2 TRBV10-3 once -